One T cell receptor (beta chain) is described in this entry. No antigen is known for it. The CDR3 end is not reached by the read, which stops 3 residues before it; the germline J gene fills it in. The immunoSEQ assay used multiplex PCR to amplify TCR beta CDR3 regions from an average of roughly 1.2 ug of genomic DNA per sample. To correct primer bias, the assay used a complete synthetic TCR repertoire to set an amplification baseline. Amplicons were sequenced on the Illumina platform. The authors' analysis ran thus. Sequences were error-corrected by clustering with frequency ratios and a modified nearest-neighbor algorithm and were then analyzed in the immunoSEQ Analyzer with IMGT gene definitions. At each rarefaction depth, TCR richness and evenness were averaged across 20 rarefaction repeats, and any sample with fewer sequences than the depth was left out. V, D and J gene relative abundances were compared between groups with Wilcoxon rank sum tests, applying FDR correction. Blinded duplicates gave an intraclass correlation of approximately 96% for TCR richness and an average of roughly 76% across under 75 gene segments. In its TCRdb copy, this immuneACCESS table keeps in-frame sequences only and misses some clones. Where compared with another copy, unresolved V genes explain less than half of these, and the others have no known cause. V and J calls and clone size are copied from that table; D and trimming were computed from the DNA. This sample's table lists about 30,000 clones. The ten top clones hold around 4% of the sample.

In the germline V gene (reference sequence), CDR1 corresponds to SGHAT and CDR2 to FQDESV. Taken from cysteine to phenylalanine, the CDR3 has 13 residues. Sequencing covers 30 bases of the CDR3, shown here with the frame starting at base 1. The source of the sample is a study of T cells in women clearing cervical HPV infection (dated by TCRdb to between 2018 and 2020). About the investigation overall: Cases were approximately 25 women with histologically confirmed HPV16-related CIN3 or worse, including a couple of invasive cancers. The 20 to 25 controls were women who cleared a single incident HPV16 infection within 12 months without developing precancer or cancer. Blood from cases was collected at the visit at which the lesion was first identified, whereas blood from controls was collected once infection was no longer detected. Among cases, blood sampling came a median of about 150 days after lesion detection, with an interquartile range of about 80 to 220 days. HLA typing was available for only a few women, so HLA type could not be excluded as a confounder. This exploratory proof-of-principle case-control study, nested within the Guanacaste HPV Natural History Study in Costa Rica, compared TCR repertoires among women with different cervical HPV16 outcomes. Cases and controls were matched on age within five years and on year of sample collection. Cases had a median age of roughly 36 years and controls had a median age of approximately 37, with no significant differences in baseline characteristics. In the parent cohort, around 10,000 women aged 18 or older were enrolled in Guanacaste, Costa Rica, during 1993 to 1994 and were followed for more than 6 years. Five blinded duplicates per group were added as quality controls, so that approximately 60 samples were obtained: roughly 50 participants and some 10 replicates. Results the study describes overall, beyond this receptor: Because the number of T cells in each sample was unknown, differences in richness could reflect differing T-cell content rather than repertoire biology. Significantly higher TCR repertoire richness was observed in CIN3+ cases than in controls across sequencing depths, whereas no difference in evenness was found. The cross-sectional design could not show whether associations preceded infection or resulted from it; effector/memory subsets and HPV-specific T cells were not isolated. Cases were distinguished from controls with an estimated AUC of approximately 0.8 by random forest classifiers combining richness and V gene abundances. Lower TRBV6-7 relative abundance was observed in cases than in controls (around 0.1% versus 0.15%; Bonferroni P = 0.0008).

Every participant had a single incident cervical HPV16 infection, and women with prevalent HPV16 infections were excluded. Cervical HPV DNA was detected with MY09/MY11 PCR, and genotyping was done by dot-blot hybridization. Fifteen mL of heparinized blood were centrifuged, and the buffy coat was split into aliquots, frozen at -30 degrees C, and then kept at -80 degrees C. Genomic DNA was extracted from buffy coat specimens using QIAGEN kits. This TCR derives from a woman between 18 and 75 years old with a cervical HPV16 infection that either progressed to CIN3+ or cleared (not recorded which). What was sequenced was blood buffy coat. The V gene is TRBV11-1 and the J gene is TRBJ2-3; TRBD1 is possibly the D segment (5 matching bases). The CDR3: CASSSGFGETQYF. CDR3 bases read: TGTGCCAGCAGCTCAGGGTTCGGAGAGACG.